These 4 T cell receptor beta chains originate from one sample sequenced in a study of neoadjuvant anti-PD-1 for oral cavity cancer. Described time point: after neoadjuvant nivolumab, at surgical resection. Some clones are missing from TCRdb's copy, which holds only in-frame ones; the method was immunoSEQ multiplex PCR. The repertoire consists of about 37,000 clones, with more than 35% occurring once and the leading ten covering more than 15%. This specimen was tumor tissue, taken after nivolumab (anti-PD-1) treatment. These receptors originate from a person aged 35-80 years with oral cavity squamous cell carcinoma.

In this sample, this clone turned up a few times. This specimen includes other DNA sequences encoding the same CDR3. The genes are TRBV5-1 and TRBJ2-7; 8 nucleotides align to TRBD1. This CDR3 comprises 14 residues. J lost 2 bases, V lost 3 bases, and 4 bases had no gene match. CDR1 and CDR2 from the germline V gene are SGHRS and YFSETQ. DNA for the CDR3: TGCGCCAGCAGCTCCGGGACAGGTCCCTACGAGCAGTACTTC. As protein: CASSSGTGPYEQYF.

This chain connects TRBV19 to TRBJ2-2; TRBD2 matches 8 bases. Germline lookup yields CDR1 LNHDA and CDR2 SQIVND (reference sequence). The V gene end was trimmed by 4 bases and the J gene end by 3 bases; junction bases not matched to a gene: 10. This CDR3 comprises 17 residues. The CDR3 protein is CASSSHRARGDTGELFF. Written as DNA, the CDR3 is TGTGCCAGTAGTAGCCACAGGGCGCGGGGGGACACCGGGGAGCTGTTTTTT. Combining the CDR3 with reference TRBV19 and TRBJ2-2 gives the whole variable domain DGGITQSPKYLFRKEGQNVTLSCEQNLNHDAMYWYRQDPGQGLRLIYYSQIVNDFQKGDIAEGYSVSREKKESFPLTVTSAQKNPTAFYLCASSSHRARGDTGELFFGEGSRLTVL.

The rearrangement joins TRBV5-8 to TRBJ1-1; 7 nucleotides agree with TRBD1. CDR3 length: 12 residues. CDR1 is SGHTS and CDR2 is YDEGEE in the germline V gene. V was pared by 2 bases and J by 10 bases, with 5 bases of the junction left unmatched. The CDR3 region has the DNA TGTGCCAGCAGCTTCGACAGGGTTGGAGCTTTCTTT. This codes for CASSFDRVGAFF.

This clone was recorded a few times. The chain carries TRBV20-1 and TRBJ1-1, with D hard to call. Trimming removed 4 bases at V and 1 base at J, with 4 bases between. The germline gives CDR1 DFQATT, CDR2 SNEGSKA (reference sequence). The length of the CDR3 is 11 residues. The CDR3 DNA sequence: TGCAGTGCTAAGAAGAACACTGAAGCTTTCTTT. Its protein product is CSAKKNTEAFF.